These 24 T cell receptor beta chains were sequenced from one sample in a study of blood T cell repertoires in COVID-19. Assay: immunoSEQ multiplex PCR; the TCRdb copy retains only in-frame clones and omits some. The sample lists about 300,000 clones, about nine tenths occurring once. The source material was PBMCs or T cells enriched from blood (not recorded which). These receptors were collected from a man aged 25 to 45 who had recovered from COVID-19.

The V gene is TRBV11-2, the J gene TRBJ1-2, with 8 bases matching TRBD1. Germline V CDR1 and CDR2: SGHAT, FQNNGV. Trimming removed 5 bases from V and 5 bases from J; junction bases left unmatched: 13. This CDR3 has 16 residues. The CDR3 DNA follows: TGTGCCAGCAGCCCAGGGGGCCGGTCGTCGGTTTATGGCTACACCTTC. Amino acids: CASSPGGRSSVYGYTF.

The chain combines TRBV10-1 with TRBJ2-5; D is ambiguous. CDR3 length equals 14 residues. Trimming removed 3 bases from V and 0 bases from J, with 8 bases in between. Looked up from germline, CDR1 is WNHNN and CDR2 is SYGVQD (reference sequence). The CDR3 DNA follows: TGCGCCAGCAGTGAAGACACCTACCAAGAGACCCAGTACTTC. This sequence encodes CASSEDTYQETQYF.

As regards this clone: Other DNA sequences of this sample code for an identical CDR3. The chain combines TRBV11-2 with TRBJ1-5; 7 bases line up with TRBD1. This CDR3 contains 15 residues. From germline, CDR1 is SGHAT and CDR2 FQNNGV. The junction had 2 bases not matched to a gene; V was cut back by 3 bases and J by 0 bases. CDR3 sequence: CASSLGQYSNQPQHF. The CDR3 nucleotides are TGTGCCAGCAGCTTGGGACAGTATAGCAATCAGCCCCAGCATTTT.

CDR3 sequence: CAWSVGQKISYEQYF. The CDR3 bases are TGTGCCTGGAGTGTGGGACAGAAAATATCCTACGAGCAGTACTTC. The chain employs TRBV30 and TRBJ2-7; TRBD1 agrees at 7 bases. The trim removed 0 bases at V and 1 base at J, leaving 6 bases unmatched. The length of the CDR3 is 15 residues. Per the germline V gene, CDR1 is GTSNPN and CDR2 is SVGIG (reference sequence).

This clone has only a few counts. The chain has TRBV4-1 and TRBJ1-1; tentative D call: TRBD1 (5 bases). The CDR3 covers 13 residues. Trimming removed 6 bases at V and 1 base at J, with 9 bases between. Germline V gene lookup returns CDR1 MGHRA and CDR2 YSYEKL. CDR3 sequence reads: CASRFGGNTEAFF. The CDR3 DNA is TGCGCCAGCAGATTCGGGGGGAACACTGAAGCTTTCTTT.

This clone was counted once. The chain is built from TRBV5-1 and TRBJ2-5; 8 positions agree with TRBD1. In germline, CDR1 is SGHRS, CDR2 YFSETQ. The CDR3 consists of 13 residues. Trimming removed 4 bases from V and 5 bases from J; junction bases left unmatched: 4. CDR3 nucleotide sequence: TGCGCCAGCAGCCCCGGACAGGGTGAGACCCAGTACTTC. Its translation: CASSPGQGETQYF.

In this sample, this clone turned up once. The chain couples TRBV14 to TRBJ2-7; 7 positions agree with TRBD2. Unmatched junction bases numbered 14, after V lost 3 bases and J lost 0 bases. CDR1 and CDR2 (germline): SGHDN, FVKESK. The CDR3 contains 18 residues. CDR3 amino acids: CASSQTRQLAALSYEQYF. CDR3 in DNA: TGTGCCAGCAGCCAGACCCGCCAGCTAGCGGCCCTCTCCTACGAGCAGTACTTC. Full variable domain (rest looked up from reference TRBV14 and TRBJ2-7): EAGVTQFPSHSVIEKGQTVTLRCDPISGHDNLYWYRRVMGKEIKFLLHFVKESKQDESGMPNNRFLAERTGGTYSTLKVQPAELEDSGVYFCASSQTRQLAALSYEQYFGPGTRLTVT.

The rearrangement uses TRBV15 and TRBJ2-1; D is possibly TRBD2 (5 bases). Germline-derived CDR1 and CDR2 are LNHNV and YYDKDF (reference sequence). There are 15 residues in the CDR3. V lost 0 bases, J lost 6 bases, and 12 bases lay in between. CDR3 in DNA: TGTGCCACCAGCAGAGACGCGGACGGGATCAATGAGCAGTTCTTC. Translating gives CATSRDADGINEQFF. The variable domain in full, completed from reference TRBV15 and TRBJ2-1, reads DAMVIQNPRYQVTQFGKPVTLSCSQTLNHNVMYWYQQKSSQAPKLLFHYYDKDFNNEADTPDNFQSRRPNTSFCFLDIRSPGLGDTAMYLCATSRDADGINEQFFGPGTRLTVL.

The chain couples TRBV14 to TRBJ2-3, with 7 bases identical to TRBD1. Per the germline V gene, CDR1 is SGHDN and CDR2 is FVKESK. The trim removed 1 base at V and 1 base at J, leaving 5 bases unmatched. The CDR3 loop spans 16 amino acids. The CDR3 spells CASSQVTGWGTDTQYF. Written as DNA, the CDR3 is TGTGCCAGCAGCCAAGTGACAGGGTGGGGCACAGATACGCAGTATTTT.

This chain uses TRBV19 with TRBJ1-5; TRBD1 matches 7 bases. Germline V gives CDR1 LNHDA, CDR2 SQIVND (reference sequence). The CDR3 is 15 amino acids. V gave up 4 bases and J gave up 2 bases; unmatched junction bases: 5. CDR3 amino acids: CASSTDRDRNQPQHF. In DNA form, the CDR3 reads TGTGCCAGTAGTACCGACAGGGATCGCAATCAGCCCCAGCATTTT.

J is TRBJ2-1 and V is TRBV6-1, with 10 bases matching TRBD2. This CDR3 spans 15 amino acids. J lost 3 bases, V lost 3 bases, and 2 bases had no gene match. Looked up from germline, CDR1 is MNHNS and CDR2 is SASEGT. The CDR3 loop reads CASSEVAGGYNEQFF. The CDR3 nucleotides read TGTGCCAGCAGTGAGGTAGCGGGAGGCTACAATGAGCAGTTCTTC.

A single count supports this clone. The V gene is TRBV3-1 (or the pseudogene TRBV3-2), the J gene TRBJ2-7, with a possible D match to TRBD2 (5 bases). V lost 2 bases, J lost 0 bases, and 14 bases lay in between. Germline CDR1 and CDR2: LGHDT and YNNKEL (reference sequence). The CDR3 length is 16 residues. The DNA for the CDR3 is TGTGCCAGCAGCCAATCTCGAGCAGGAGGCTCCTACGAGCAGTACTTC. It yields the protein CASSQSRAGGSYEQYF.

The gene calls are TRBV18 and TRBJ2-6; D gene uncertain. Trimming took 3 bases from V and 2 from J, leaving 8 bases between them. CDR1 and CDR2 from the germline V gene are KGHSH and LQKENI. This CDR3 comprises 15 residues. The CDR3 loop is CASSPAKTGANVLTF. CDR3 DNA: TGTGCCAGCTCACCCGCGAAGACTGGGGCCAACGTCCTGACTTTC.

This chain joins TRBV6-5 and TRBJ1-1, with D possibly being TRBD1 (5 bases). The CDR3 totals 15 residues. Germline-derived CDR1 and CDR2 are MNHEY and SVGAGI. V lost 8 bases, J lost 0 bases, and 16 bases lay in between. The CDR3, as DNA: TGTGCCAGCGGGAGGCGACAGTACTTGAACACTGAAGCTTTCTTT. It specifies CASGRRQYLNTEAFF.

The CDR3 sequence is CASSQAIVRNQPQHF. As DNA, the CDR3 is TGCGCCAGCAGCCAAGCTATCGTTCGCAATCAGCCCCAGCATTTT. The rearrangement uses TRBV4-1 and TRBJ1-5; no clear D. The V gene lost 1 base and the J gene lost 2 bases, with 9 bases spanning the gap. CDR3 length: 15 amino acids. Germline CDR1 reads MGHRA; CDR2 reads YSYEKL.

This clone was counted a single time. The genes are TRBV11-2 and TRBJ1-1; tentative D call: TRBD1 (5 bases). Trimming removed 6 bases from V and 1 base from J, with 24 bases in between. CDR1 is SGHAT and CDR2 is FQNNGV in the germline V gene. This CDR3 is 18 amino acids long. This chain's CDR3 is CASRSPGLRRPANTEAFF. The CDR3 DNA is TGTGCCAGCAGATCCCCGGGACTCCGTAGACCAGCGAACACTGAAGCTTTCTTT.

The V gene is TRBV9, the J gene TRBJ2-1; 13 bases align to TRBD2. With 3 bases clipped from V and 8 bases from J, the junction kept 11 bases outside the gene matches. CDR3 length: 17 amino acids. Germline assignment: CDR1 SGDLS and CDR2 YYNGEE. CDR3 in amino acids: CASSAVTGTSGKDEQFF. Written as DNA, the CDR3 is TGTGCCAGCAGCGCCGTGACCGGGACTAGCGGGAAGGATGAGCAGTTCTTC.

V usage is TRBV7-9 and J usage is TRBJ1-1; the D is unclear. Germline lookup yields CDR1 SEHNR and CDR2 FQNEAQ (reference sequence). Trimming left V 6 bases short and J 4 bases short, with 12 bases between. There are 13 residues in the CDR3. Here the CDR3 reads CASSPVGATEAFF. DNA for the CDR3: TGTGCCAGCAGTCCAGTTGGTGCCACTGAAGCTTTCTTT. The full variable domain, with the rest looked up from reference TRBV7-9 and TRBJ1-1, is DTGVSQNPRHKITKRGQNVTFRCDPISEHNRLYWYRQTLGQGPEFLTYFQNEAQLEKSRLLSDRFSAERPKGSFSTLEIQRTEQGDSAMYLCASSPVGATEAFFGQGTRLTVV.

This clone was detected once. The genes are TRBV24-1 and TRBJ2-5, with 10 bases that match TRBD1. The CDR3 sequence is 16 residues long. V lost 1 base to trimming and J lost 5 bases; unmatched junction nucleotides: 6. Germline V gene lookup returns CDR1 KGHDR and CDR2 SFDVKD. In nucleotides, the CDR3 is TGTGCCACCAGTGATTTAGGGACAGGGGTCTTGGAGACCCAGTACTTC. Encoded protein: CATSDLGTGVLETQYF.

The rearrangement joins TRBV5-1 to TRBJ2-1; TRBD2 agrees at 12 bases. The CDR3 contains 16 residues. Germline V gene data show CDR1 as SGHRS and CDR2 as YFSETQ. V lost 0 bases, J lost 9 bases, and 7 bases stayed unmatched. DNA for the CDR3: TGCGCCAGCAGCTTGGGTCTAGCGGGGGGGCCGGGTGAGCAGTTCTTC. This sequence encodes CASSLGLAGGPGEQFF. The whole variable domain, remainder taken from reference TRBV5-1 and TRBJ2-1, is KAGVTQTPRYLIKTRGQQVTLSCSPISGHRSVSWYQQTPGQGLQFLFEYFSETQRNKGNFPGRFSGRQFSNSRSEMNVSTLELGDSALYLCASSLGLAGGPGEQFFGPGTRLTVL.

The DNA for the CDR3 is TGTGCCAGCAGTTACTCACAGGGAGGAAACACCATATATTTT. Its protein is CASSYSQGGNTIYF. The V call is TRBV6-5, the J call TRBJ1-3; possible D gene TRBD1, 6 bases. Trimming cost V 0 bases and J 4 bases, with 7 bases left between them. Germline CDR1 reads MNHEY; CDR2 reads SVGAGI. CDR3 length: 14 amino acids.

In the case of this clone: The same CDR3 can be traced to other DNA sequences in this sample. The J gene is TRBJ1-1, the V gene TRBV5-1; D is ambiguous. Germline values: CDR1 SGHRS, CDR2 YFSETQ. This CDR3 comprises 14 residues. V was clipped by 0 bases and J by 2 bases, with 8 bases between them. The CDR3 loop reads CASSLDGRNTEAFF. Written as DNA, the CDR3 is TGCGCCAGCAGCTTGGACGGTAGAAACACTGAAGCTTTCTTT.

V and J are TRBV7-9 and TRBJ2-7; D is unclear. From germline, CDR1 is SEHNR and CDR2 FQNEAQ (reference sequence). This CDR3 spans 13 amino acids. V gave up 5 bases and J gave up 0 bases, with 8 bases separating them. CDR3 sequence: CASSPSSSYEQYF. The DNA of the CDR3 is TGTGCCAGCAGCCCGTCTAGCTCCTACGAGCAGTACTTC.

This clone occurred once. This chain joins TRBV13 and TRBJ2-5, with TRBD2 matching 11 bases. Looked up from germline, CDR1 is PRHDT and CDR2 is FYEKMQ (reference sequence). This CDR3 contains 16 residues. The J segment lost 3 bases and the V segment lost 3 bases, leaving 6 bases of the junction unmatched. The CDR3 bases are TGTGCCAGCAGCTTGACGACTAGCGGGACCGAAGAGACCCAGTACTTC. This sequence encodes CASSLTTSGTEETQYF.